This T cell receptor beta chain is drawn from a study of shared clonotypes between healthy human individuals. General study points: When compared with the clonotypes that were shared by all four sorted-subset donors, the non-shared clonotypes turned out to have lower generation probabilities. Rarefaction indicated that sorted-subset sequencing remained incomplete although depth was large. Among the subsets, naive ones generally showed larger estimated richness than memory ones.

Turning to this clone: Its antigen is not known.

V shed 6 bases and J shed 0 bases, with 12 bases lying between them. This CDR3 contains 14 residues. The germline gives CDR1 MNHEY, CDR2 SVGAGI. As processed by the authors: Junction-only sequences without quality scores came from ImmunoSEQ, so filtering differed. Clones were sequenced by immunoSEQ multiplex PCR, and TCRdb holds only the in-frame ones, with some missing. From that table come the V and J calls and clone size; the DNA was used to work out D and trimming. Counted here are about 800,000 clones, approximately 97% occurring once; the ten biggest clones make up about 0.22%. Terminally differentiated effector memory CD45RA+ cells were excluded by CCR7 positive selection of CD45RO-negative cells.

Sequenced sample: naive CD8+ T cells sorted from blood. This chain uses TRBV6-5 with TRBJ2-7; TRBD2 might be the D (6 bases). This TCR derives from a man aged 25-40 years in good health. In nucleotides, the CDR3 is TGTGCCAGCAGCCCCGGGGGAGGCTCCTACGAGCAGTACTTC. This sequence encodes CASSPGGGSYEQYF.